A single TCR beta chain is shown here with its context. Its antigen is currently unknown. This specimen belongs to a study of cytomegalovirus exposure and HLA in healthy donors. PCR used 60 Vbeta primers and 13 Jbeta primers. Sequencing was performed with immunoSEQ multiplex PCR; in TCRdb, only in-frame clones are kept and a portion is missing. The repertoire holds some 100,000 clones, with roughly 70% as singletons. The V gene lost 3 bases and the J gene lost 5 bases, with 11 bases spanning the gap. The CDR3 runs to 13 residues. Looked up from germline, CDR1 is SGHRS and CDR2 is YFSETQ. Findings and caveats of the study: According to an earlier analysis, most TCR beta V segments yielded productive rearrangements about 87% or about 30% of the time.

What was sequenced was PBMCs. V usage is TRBV5-1 and J usage is TRBJ2-5, with D hard to call. The source is a man aged 50 or older in good health and CMV-seronegative. CDR3 nucleotide sequence: TGCGCCAGCAGCTCCCGACCGGGTGAGACCCAGTACTTC. The encoded protein is CASSSRPGETQYF.